The 27 T cell receptor beta chains listed next were all sequenced from one sample in a study of cytomegalovirus exposure and HLA in healthy donors. The PCR employed 60 Vbeta primers together with 13 Jbeta primers. Produced via immunoSEQ multiplex PCR; TCRdb's table is partial and in-frame only. The profile covers about 120,000 clones, with 70% to 80% appearing a single time and about 2.5% taken by the ten largest. Sequences were obtained from PBMCs. The source of these receptors is a middle-aged woman in good health and CMV-seropositive.

The rearrangement links TRBV19 to TRBJ2-1; a weak D match, TRBD2 (5 bases). Germline V gene sequence: CDR1 LNHDA, CDR2 SQIVND (reference sequence). The CDR3 runs to 15 residues. Trimming pared 4 bases from V and 2 bases from J, leaving 12 bases between. CDR3 in amino acids: CASSTTAEAYNEQFF. The DNA of the CDR3 is TGTGCCAGTAGTACCACAGCGGAGGCCTACAATGAGCAGTTCTTC.

The CDR3, as DNA: TGTGCCAGCAGCTCGACCCGGACAGGGGGATTCGAAACCCAGTACTTC. This encodes CASSSTRTGGFETQYF. V is TRBV7-8 and J is TRBJ2-5; 10 positions match TRBD1. Germline V lookup: CDR1 SGHVS, CDR2 FQNEAQ. The CDR3 loop spans 16 amino acids. With 4 bases clipped from V and 8 bases from J, the junction kept 13 bases outside the gene matches. Complete variable domain (other parts from reference TRBV7-8 and TRBJ2-5): GAGVSQSPRYKVAKRGQDVALRCDPISGHVSLFWYQQALGQGPEFLTYFQNEAQLDKSGLPSDRFFAERPEGSVSTLKIQRTQQEDSAVYLCASSSTRTGGFETQYFGPGTRLLVL.

The chain combines TRBV25-1 with TRBJ1-2; 9 bases line up with TRBD1. The CDR3 sequence is 15 residues long. Looked up from germline, CDR1 is MGHDK and CDR2 is SYGVNS. V lost 6 bases to trimming and J lost 7 bases; unmatched junction nucleotides: 12. CDR3 in DNA: TGTGCCAGCAGCGACCGAGGACAGGGGTTCACTGGCTACACCTTC. It is translated as CASSDRGQGFTGYTF.

The gene calls are TRBV10-3 and TRBJ2-5; unclear D gene. Germline CDR1 is ENHRY and CDR2 is SYGVKD. Trimming left V 6 bases short and J 6 bases short, with 20 bases between. This CDR3 has 15 residues. The CDR3 bases are TGTGCCATCAGCGACCCCCCGATAGAGCGACAGACCCAGTACTTC. Its protein is CAISDPPIERQTQYF.

In nucleotides, the CDR3 is TGTGCCAGCAGCCAGGACAGGGATCGCTACACCTTC. Its protein product is CASSQDRDRYTF. The rearrangement joins TRBV7-9 to TRBJ1-2; TRBD1 matches at 8 bases. CDR1 is SEHNR, CDR2 FQNEAQ, per germline (reference sequence). The junction had 5 bases not matched to a gene; V was cut back by 5 bases and J by 9 bases. This CDR3 has 12 amino acids.

The chain joins TRBV5-1 to TRBJ2-3, with 7 nucleotides matching TRBD2. The CDR3 extends over 15 amino acids. V lost 3 bases and J lost 2; bases outside the gene matches: 6. Germline V gene sequence: CDR1 SGHRS, CDR2 YFSETQ. The CDR3: CASSSSLAATDTQYF. Written as DNA, the CDR3 is TGCGCCAGCAGCTCGTCTCTAGCGGCCACAGATACGCAGTATTTT.

The rearrangement uses TRBV13 and TRBJ1-2, with 8 positions matching TRBD1. Germline V gene data show CDR1 as PRHDT and CDR2 as FYEKMQ (reference sequence). The CDR3 covers 16 residues. Trimming removed 0 bases from V and 3 bases from J; junction bases left unmatched: 6. CDR3 nucleotides: TGTGCCAGCAGCTTAGGCGTGTCAGGGGGCGACTATGGCTACACCTTC. Encoded protein: CASSLGVSGGDYGYTF.

The J gene is TRBJ2-3, the V gene TRBV27, with TRBD2 identical over 12 bases. The length of the CDR3 is 17 residues. CDR1 is MNHEY and CDR2 is SMNVEV in the germline V gene (reference sequence). V was clipped by 4 bases and J by 4 bases; unmatched bases: 9. CDR3 nucleotides: TGTGCCAGCAGTTCGCTAGCGGGAGGGCCTGTGGCAGATACGCAGTATTTT. Residues: CASSSLAGGPVADTQYF.

In this sample, this clone turned up a few times. The gene calls are TRBV4-2 and TRBJ2-1, with TRBD2 matching 11 bases. This CDR3 comprises 15 residues. The trim removed 0 bases at V and 10 bases at J, leaving 5 bases unmatched. Germline CDR1 is LGHNA and CDR2 is YNFKEQ. CDR3: CASSQELAGEREQFF. Here the CDR3 DNA reads TGTGCCAGCAGCCAAGAACTAGCGGGAGAACGGGAGCAGTTCTTC.

This chain connects TRBV9 to TRBJ1-4, with D perhaps matching TRBD1 (5 bases). The CDR3 totals 17 residues. The germline V and J ends were trimmed by 4 bases and 6 bases, with 22 bases remaining between them. Germline CDR1 and CDR2: SGDLS and YYNGEE. Here the CDR3 reads CASSPRGRGRGDEKLFF. In DNA, the CDR3 is TGTGCCAGCAGCCCGCGGGGGAGGGGCCGGGGAGATGAAAAACTGTTTTTT. Drawing the rest from reference TRBV9 and TRBJ1-4, the complete variable domain is DSGVTQTPKHLITATGQRVTLRCSPRSGDLSVYWYQQSLDQGLQFLIQYYNGEERAKGNILERFSAQQFPDLHSELNLSSLELGDSALYFCASSPRGRGRGDEKLFFGSGTQLSVL.

The chain links TRBV9 to TRBJ2-5, with 8 bases aligning to TRBD1. The trim removed 0 bases at V and 1 base at J, leaving 5 bases unmatched. Germline V lookup: CDR1 SGDLS, CDR2 YYNGEE. This CDR3 spans 16 amino acids. CDR3 DNA: TGTGCCAGCAGCGTAGAGACAGGGGACGGCCAAGAGACCCAGTACTTC. Its protein is CASSVETGDGQETQYF.

The chain is built from TRBV19 and TRBJ1-1; D might be TRBD1 (5 bases). The CDR3 runs 14 residues. CDR1 is LNHDA and CDR2 is SQIVND in the germline V gene (reference sequence). Trimming stripped 5 bases from V and 1 base from J, with 11 bases between. Written as DNA, the CDR3 is TGTGCCAGTAGTCTTACCGGACAGAACACTGAAGCTTTCTTT. Its translation is CASSLTGQNTEAFF. The complete variable domain, with remaining parts taken from reference TRBV19 and TRBJ1-1, reads DGGITQSPKYLFRKEGQNVTLSCEQNLNHDAMYWYRQDPGQGLRLIYYSQIVNDFQKGDIAEGYSVSREKKESFPLTVTSAQKNPTAFYLCASSLTGQNTEAFFGQGTRLTVV.

The chain recombines TRBV5-1 with TRBJ2-7, with 8 bases aligning to TRBD2. The CDR3 is 14 amino acids. Trimming cost V 7 bases and J 4 bases; bases outside gene matches: 10. The V gene's germline CDR1 is SGHRS and CDR2 YFSETQ. The CDR3 coding sequence is TGCGCCAGCTCCGGGCGGGGGGCCTGGTACGAGCAGTACTTC. Its protein product is CASSGRGAWYEQYF.

V is TRBV25-1 and J is TRBJ1-1, with 10 nucleotides matching TRBD1. CDR3 length: 15 residues. V shed 6 bases, J shed 4 bases, and the junction held 8 bases outside the gene matches. The germline V gene has CDR1 MGHDK and CDR2 SYGVNS. Here the CDR3 DNA reads TGTGCCAGCAGCACCGGGACAGGGGTTATCACTGAAGCTTTCTTT. Protein: CASSTGTGVITEAFF. The whole variable domain, remainder taken from reference TRBV25-1 and TRBJ1-1, is EADIYQTPRYLVIGTGKKITLECSQTMGHDKMYWYQQDPGMELHLIHYSYGVNSTEKGDLSSESTVSRIRTEHFPLTLESARPSHTSQYLCASSTGTGVITEAFFGQGTRLTVV.

V and J are TRBV2 and TRBJ2-1; no firm D call. Per the germline V gene, CDR1 is SNHLY and CDR2 is FYNNEI. Between the trimmed V and J ends, which lost 8 bases and 5 bases, there was a span of 7 bases. This CDR3 has 11 residues. Written as DNA, the CDR3 is TGTGCCAGCCGCTATAACAATGAGCAGTTCTTC. Its translation is CASRYNNEQFF.

This clone was seen a few times. The J gene is TRBJ2-7, the V gene TRBV5-1, with 8 bases fitting TRBD2. Germline trimming cut 1 base from V and 1 base from J; bases unmatched to any gene: 13. Per the germline V gene, CDR1 is SGHRS and CDR2 is YFSETQ. The CDR3 is made up of 18 amino acids. In DNA form, the CDR3 reads TGCGCCAGCAGCTTGCGGGGGGGGCTAGCGGGTTATTCCTACGAGCAGTACTTC. Translation: CASSLRGGLAGYSYEQYF. The full variable domain, completed using reference TRBV5-1 and TRBJ2-7, is KAGVTQTPRYLIKTRGQQVTLSCSPISGHRSVSWYQQTPGQGLQFLFEYFSETQRNKGNFPGRFSGRQFSNSRSEMNVSTLELGDSALYLCASSLRGGLAGYSYEQYFGPGTRLTVT.

This clone was counted once. The gene calls are TRBV19 and TRBJ1-5; the D gene is possibly TRBD1 (5 bases). V gave up 5 bases and J gave up 3 bases, with 8 bases separating them. Germline V gives CDR1 LNHDA, CDR2 SQIVND (reference sequence). The CDR3 has 13 residues. The CDR3 bases are TGTGCCAGTAGTGGACAAAACAATCAGCCCCAGCATTTT. Amino acids: CASSGQNNQPQHF. The complete variable domain, with remaining parts taken from reference TRBV19 and TRBJ1-5, reads DGGITQSPKYLFRKEGQNVTLSCEQNLNHDAMYWYRQDPGQGLRLIYYSQIVNDFQKGDIAEGYSVSREKKESFPLTVTSAQKNPTAFYLCASSGQNNQPQHFGDGTRLSIL.

J is TRBJ2-2 and V is TRBV4-1; the match to TRBD2 covers 10 bases. Germline-derived CDR1 and CDR2 are MGHRA and YSYEKL. This CDR3 comprises 19 residues. With V trimmed by 0 bases and J by 2 bases, 9 bases remained unmatched. CDR3 amino acids: CASSQDRVLAGRNTGELFF. CDR3 DNA: TGCGCCAGCAGCCAAGATCGGGTACTAGCGGGACGAAACACCGGGGAGCTGTTTTTT.

This CDR3 is CASSLDTVAGTWEQYF. The CDR3 bases are TGCGCCAGCAGCTTGGATACGGTAGCGGGGACTTGGGAGCAGTACTTC. The chain joins TRBV5-1 to TRBJ2-7; TRBD2 aligns across 8 bases. Trimming removed 0 bases from V and 7 bases from J; junction bases left unmatched: 12. The CDR3 length is 16 residues. From germline, CDR1 is SGHRS and CDR2 YFSETQ.

The V call is TRBV7-9, the J call TRBJ2-3, with 8 bases lining up with TRBD1. The CDR3 runs 14 residues. Germline CDR1 reads SEHNR; CDR2 reads FQNEAQ (reference sequence). Unmatched junction bases numbered 5, after V lost 2 bases and J lost 7 bases. The CDR3 reads CASSLTTGENTQYF. For the CDR3, the DNA is TGTGCCAGCAGCTTAACGACAGGGGAAAATACGCAGTATTTT. Combining the CDR3 with reference TRBV7-9 and TRBJ2-3 gives the whole variable domain DTGVSQNPRHKITKRGQNVTFRCDPISEHNRLYWYRQTLGQGPEFLTYFQNEAQLEKSRLLSDRFSAERPKGSFSTLEIQRTEQGDSAMYLCASSLTTGENTQYFGPGTRLTVL.

This chain connects TRBV11-2 to TRBJ1-1; D uncertain. The CDR3 spans 12 residues. Trimming took off 1 base at V and 5 bases at J, with 5 bases between the two ends. The germline CDR1 and CDR2 sequences are SGHAT and FQNNGV. Here the CDR3 reads CASSLGPTEAFF. CDR3 nucleotides: TGTGCCAGCAGCTTAGGGCCTACTGAAGCTTTCTTT.

The J gene is TRBJ1-1, the V gene TRBV5-1; TRBD1 might be the D (5 bases). CDR1 and CDR2 (germline): SGHRS, YFSETQ. The CDR3 is 14 amino acids. V lost 4 bases, J lost 2 bases, and 12 bases lay in between. The CDR3 spells CASSGTGLNTEAFF. The CDR3 region has the DNA TGCGCCAGCAGCGGGACGGGACTTAACACTGAAGCTTTCTTT.

This CDR3 reads CASSPFSFSSTDTQYF. The CDR3 DNA is TGCGCCAGCAGCCCCTTTAGTTTCTCGAGCACAGATACGCAGTATTTT. The rearrangement links TRBV5-1 to TRBJ2-3; D unclear. V dropped 4 bases and J dropped 0 bases, with 15 bases sitting between them. Germline V lookup: CDR1 SGHRS, CDR2 YFSETQ. The CDR3 runs 16 residues.

This chain connects TRBV7-8 to TRBJ1-2, with 8 bases identical to TRBD1. Germline-derived CDR1 and CDR2 are SGHVS and FQNEAQ. J gave up 3 bases and V 0 bases, and 9 bases lay outside the gene matches. The CDR3 totals 17 residues. CDR3 DNA: TGTGCCAGCAGCTTAGCGAGGTGGACGGGACAGGACTATGGCTACACCTTC. It translates to CASSLARWTGQDYGYTF.

This chain uses TRBV19 with TRBJ2-5, with 10 nucleotides matching TRBD1. This CDR3 is 14 amino acids long. Looked up from germline, CDR1 is LNHDA and CDR2 is SQIVND (reference sequence). V shed 3 bases and J 4 bases; nucleotides not matched to a gene: 2. The CDR3 is CASSIRDRGETQYF. The CDR3 DNA reads as TGTGCCAGTAGTATCCGGGACAGGGGAGAGACCCAGTACTTC.

The rearrangement uses TRBV4-1 and TRBJ1-4; 12 nucleotides line up with TRBD1. This CDR3 comprises 16 residues. The V gene's germline CDR1 is MGHRA and CDR2 YSYEKL. J lost 7 bases, V lost 4 bases, and 7 bases had no gene match. CDR3 sequence: CASSLPRDRGLEKLFF. DNA of the CDR3: TGCGCCAGCAGCCTCCCAAGGGACAGGGGGCTTGAAAAACTGTTTTTT.

This clone was counted a single time. The CDR3 DNA reads TGTGCCAGCAGCTTTGACAGCAACTATGGCTACACCTTC. It encodes CASSFDSNYGYTF. The chain recombines TRBV7-2 with TRBJ1-2, with D possibly TRBD1 on 5 matching bases. Trimming stripped 3 bases from V and 2 bases from J, with 7 bases between. Germline lookup yields CDR1 SGHTA and CDR2 FQGNSA. The CDR3 is 13 amino acids.